What follows describes a single T cell receptor (beta chain). Looked up from germline, CDR1 is SEHNR and CDR2 is FQNEAQ (reference sequence). This CDR3 region has 17 residues. The J segment lost 1 base and the V segment lost 5 bases, leaving 13 bases of the junction unmatched. This sample was taken from a study of OX40 agonist ivuxolimab in advanced cancers. Whole-study context: Therapy given before enrollment (anti-PD-1, anti-PD-L1 or anti-CTLA-4) was allowed, and over 35% had some.

Sequencing was performed with immunoSEQ multiplex PCR; in TCRdb, only in-frame clones are kept and a portion is missing. The sample shows about 83,000 clones, approximately 84% of them seen only once. This chain links TRBV7-9 with TRBJ1-2; 7 bases align to TRBD1. Sample: CD4+ or CD8+ T cells sorted from blood, taken in a trial of the OX40 agonist ivuxolimab. The receptor was isolated from an adult with an advanced solid tumor such as melanoma, head and neck, liver or kidney cancer. This chain's CDR3 is CASSPNANTGDNYGYTF. CDR3 DNA sequence: TGTGCCAGCAGCCCAAACGCTAACACAGGGGATAACTATGGCTACACCTTC. The whole variable domain, filled in from reference TRBV7-9 and TRBJ1-2, reads DTGVSQNPRHKITKRGQNVTFRCDPISEHNRLYWYRQTLGQGPEFLTYFQNEAQLEKSRLLSDRFSAERPKGSFSTLEIQRTEQGDSAMYLCASSPNANTGDNYGYTFGSGTRLTVV.